What follows describes a single TCR beta chain. Its cognate antigen is unknown. The sample originates from a study of cytomegalovirus exposure and HLA in healthy donors. PCR amplification relied on 60 Vbeta primers (plus 13 Jbeta primers). Sequencing was performed with immunoSEQ multiplex PCR; in TCRdb, only in-frame clones are kept and a portion is missing. The sample shows 100,000 to 140,000 clones, about 74% of them seen only once. Sampled while nominally healthy, donors likely had unrecorded immune exposures. Broader study findings: Among donors in an Asian-associated ancestry cluster, a later analysis reportedly found fewer N-insertions than the roughly 700-donor mean. TCR association rates varied by HLA locus in a later analysis, with DRB1 highest and HLA-C lowest. Overall, about 160 TCR beta chains were annotated as cytomegalovirus-associated.

The sample comprised PBMCs. The TCR comes from a woman aged 40-49 years in good health and CMV-seropositive.

CDR3 sequence: CASSQPGLATYNEQFF. The CDR3 DNA follows: TGCGCCAGCAGCCAACCCGGACTTGCGACCTACAATGAGCAGTTCTTC. The chain couples TRBV4-1 to TRBJ2-1; maybe TRBD2 (5 bases). Germline V gene data show CDR1 as MGHRA and CDR2 as YSYEKL. The germline V and J ends were trimmed by 2 bases and 2 bases, with 13 bases remaining between them. The CDR3 spans 16 residues.